This T cell receptor (beta chain) originates from a study of shared clonotypes between healthy human individuals. Whole-study context: Used for every donor were three CD4 naive, three CD4 memory, two CD8 naive and one CD8 memory plate.

Only in-frame clones appear in the TCRdb table, and some are missing; sequencing was by immunoSEQ multiplex PCR. This sample yields under 2.5 million clones, of which 85% to 95% are seen a single time; around 0.35% belongs to the top ten. Germline-derived CDR1 and CDR2 are SGHTA and FQGTGA. The CDR3 covers 12 residues. The V gene lost 3 bases and the J gene lost 7 bases, with 7 bases spanning the gap. The rearrangement links TRBV7-3 to TRBJ1-5, with no clear D. The sample consisted of naive CD4+ T cells from PBMCs. Subset: CD45RA+ positively selected. The TCR comes from a man aged 18-30 years in good health. Some clones in this sample may be carry-over from other donors' samples. CDR3 in amino acids: CASSFLPQPQHF. The CDR3 DNA reads as TGTGCCAGCAGCTTCCTTCCCCAGCCCCAGCATTTT.